These 31 T cell receptor beta chains were sequenced from one sample in a study of T cells in localized non-small cell lung cancer. Produced via immunoSEQ multiplex PCR; TCRdb's table is partial and in-frame only. The data show 25,000 to 30,000 clones, around 90% seen once. The specimen was peripheral blood, collected before any cancer treatment. These receptors were collected from a woman between 18 and 49 years old with stage I lung adenocarcinoma.

CDR3 DNA: TGCGCCAGCAGCCAAGATTATGTTGACAGGTTCGGGACTCCAACTGAAGCTTTCTTT. It is translated as CASSQDYVDRFGTPTEAFF. The chain employs TRBV4-1 and TRBJ1-1, with a weak D call TRBD1 (6 bases). Germline V gene lookup returns CDR1 MGHRA and CDR2 YSYEKL. Trimming cost V 0 bases and J 5 bases, with 25 bases left between them. The CDR3 runs to 19 residues.

The V call is TRBV27, the J call TRBJ2-3; no reliable D call. The CDR3 contains 12 residues. Deletions cut 6 bases from V and 1 base from J, with 5 bases between. Germline values: CDR1 MNHEY, CDR2 SMNVEV (reference sequence). The CDR3 sequence is CASSPGTDTQYF. DNA of the CDR3: TGTGCCAGCAGCCCGGGCACAGATACGCAGTATTTT.

The chain joins TRBV18 to TRBJ2-7, with D possibly matching TRBD2 (5 bases). The CDR3 runs 13 residues. Trimming removed 6 bases from V and 3 bases from J, with 12 bases in between. From germline, CDR1 is KGHSH and CDR2 LQKENI. The CDR3 spells CASSVSRDYEQYF. CDR3 coding DNA: TGTGCCAGCTCCGTCTCCCGGGACTACGAGCAGTACTTC.

The chain combines TRBV27 with TRBJ2-1, with D perhaps matching TRBD2 (6 bases). CDR3 length: 13 amino acids. Germline V gives CDR1 MNHEY, CDR2 SMNVEV (reference sequence). Trimming removed 6 bases from V and 9 bases from J, with 15 bases in between. Written as DNA, the CDR3 is TGTGCCAGCAGGGGAGGACGTATAGGTGAGCAGTTCTTC. It is translated as CASRGGRIGEQFF.

The chain has TRBV19 and TRBJ1-1; D is possibly TRBD1 (6 bases). The ends were cut back, 3 bases at V and 3 bases at J, with 14 bases in the middle. The CDR3 totals 15 residues. The germline V gene encodes CDR1 LNHDA and CDR2 SQIVND (reference sequence). The DNA for the CDR3 is TGTGCCAGTAGTATGAGCGGGGGGCGGGACACTGAAGCTTTCTTT. Translating gives CASSMSGGRDTEAFF.

The chain employs TRBV28 and TRBJ1-1, with D hard to call. V lost 4 bases, J lost 7 bases, and 7 bases lay in between. The germline V gene encodes CDR1 MDHEN and CDR2 SYDVKM. The CDR3 sequence is 11 residues long. As DNA, the CDR3 is TGTGCCAGCAGTTCAGTGCTTGAAGCTTTCTTT. Protein: CASSSVLEAFF.

V gene TRBV28 combines with J gene TRBJ2-2, with TRBD1 identical over 8 bases. J was trimmed by 4 bases and V by 3 bases; bases with no gene match: 7. The V gene's germline CDR1 is MDHEN and CDR2 SYDVKM. This CDR3 is 16 amino acids long. The CDR3 region is CASSFLDRASTGELFF. The CDR3, as DNA: TGTGCCAGCAGTTTTTTGGACAGGGCGAGCACCGGGGAGCTGTTTTTT.

The V call is TRBV30, the J call TRBJ1-4; a possible D gene is TRBD1 (5 bases). V was trimmed by 2 bases and J by 8 bases, leaving 12 bases between them. CDR1 GTSNPN and CDR2 SVGIG come from the germline V gene (reference sequence). This CDR3 has 13 residues. The CDR3 spells CAWSKTGREKLFF. The DNA for the CDR3 is TGTGCCTGGAGTAAAACAGGAAGGGAAAAACTGTTTTTT.

The chain employs TRBV5-1 and TRBJ2-3; possibly TRBD2 for D (6 bases). V lost 0 bases and J lost 6, with 14 bases in between. CDR3 length equals 15 residues. Germline V gene sequence: CDR1 SGHRS, CDR2 YFSETQ. The CDR3 DNA follows: TGCGCCAGCAGCTTGGGTATAGCGGCTAGGGATACGCAGTATTTT. Protein sequence: CASSLGIAARDTQYF.

The chain recombines TRBV18 with TRBJ1-4; no clear D. CDR1 and CDR2 from the germline V gene are KGHSH and LQKENI. Trimming left V 1 base short and J 8 bases short, with 8 bases between. This CDR3 region has 13 residues. The CDR3 here is CASSPLTREKLFF. The CDR3 DNA reads as TGTGCCAGCTCACCACTTACCCGGGAAAAACTGTTTTTT. The variable domain in full, with the rest retrieved from reference TRBV18 and TRBJ1-4, is NAGVMQNPRHLVRRRGQEARLRCSPMKGHSHVYWYRQLPEEGLKFMVYLQKENIIDESGMPKERFSAEFPKEGPSILRIQQVVRGDSAAYFCASSPLTREKLFFGSGTQLSVL.

The CDR3 loop reads CASSPTVATNEKLFF. In DNA form, the CDR3 reads TGTGCCAGCAGCCCAACGGTAGCTACTAATGAAAAACTGTTTTTT. The chain links TRBV7-9 to TRBJ1-4; the D is unclear. Per germline, CDR1 SEHNR and CDR2 FQNEAQ (reference sequence). The V gene lost 5 bases and the J gene lost 2 bases, with 12 bases spanning the gap. The CDR3 loop spans 15 amino acids.

The V gene is TRBV5-1, the J gene TRBJ2-3; D gene unclear. V lost 4 bases to trimming and J lost 4 bases, with 4 bases between them. The CDR3 runs 11 residues. Germline V CDR1 and CDR2: SGHRS, YFSETQ. The CDR3 DNA reads as TGCGCCAGCAGCGGATCAGATACGCAGTATTTT. This codes for CASSGSDTQYF.

This clone came up once. This chain connects TRBV6-6 to TRBJ2-7; tentative D call: TRBD1 (6 bases). Germline V gives CDR1 MNHNY, CDR2 SVGAGI (reference sequence). The length of the CDR3 is 14 residues. V lost 2 bases to trimming and J lost 5 bases, with 13 bases between them. This chain's CDR3 is CASSYRDRSDEQYF. Here the CDR3 DNA reads TGTGCCAGCAGTTACCGAGACAGGTCTGACGAGCAGTACTTC.

The count of this clone is one. The rearrangement uses TRBV2 and TRBJ2-1; 7 bases line up with TRBD2. J was trimmed by 0 bases and V by 6 bases; bases with no gene match: 5. CDR1 and CDR2 from the germline V gene are SNHLY and FYNNEI. The CDR3 runs 15 residues. CDR3: CASREWTSSYNEQFF. CDR3 sequence (DNA): TGTGCCAGCAGGGAATGGACTAGCTCCTACAATGAGCAGTTCTTC.

V is TRBV10-3 and J is TRBJ1-1, with no clear D. CDR1 ENHRY and CDR2 SYGVKD come from the germline V gene. The V end lost 2 bases, the J end lost 0 bases, and 7 bases lay between the germline ends. The CDR3 has 14 amino acids. The CDR3 is CAISETTMNTEAFF. DNA for the CDR3: TGTGCCATCAGTGAGACAACTATGAACACTGAAGCTTTCTTT.

The gene calls are TRBV30 and TRBJ1-1; 12 bases fit TRBD1. Germline CDR1 reads GTSNPN; CDR2 reads SVGIG (reference sequence). CDR3 length: 14 residues. CDR3: CAGTGGPLNTEAFF. CDR3 bases: TGTGCGGGGACAGGGGGCCCTCTGAACACTGAAGCTTTCTTT.

The chain couples TRBV2 to TRBJ2-3; D remains ambiguous. The CDR3 is made up of 12 amino acids. Trimming cost V 7 bases and J 2 bases, with 7 bases left between them. Per germline, CDR1 SNHLY and CDR2 FYNNEI. CDR3 nucleotides: TGTGCCAGCATGGGGTCCACAGATACGCAGTATTTT. This codes for CASMGSTDTQYF.

The V call is TRBV9, the J call TRBJ2-2, with 7 bases aligning to TRBD2. CDR1 and CDR2 from the germline V gene are SGDLS and YYNGEE. The CDR3 covers 15 residues. V trimming: 0 bases; J trimming: 6 bases; junction bases outside the gene matches: 5. The CDR3 loop is CASSVAGGSAGELFF. In DNA form, the CDR3 reads TGTGCCAGCAGCGTAGCGGGAGGTTCGGCCGGGGAGCTGTTTTTT.

The V call is TRBV19, the J call TRBJ2-6; D unclear. The V and J ends lost 3 bases and 1 base respectively, with 7 bases between them. From germline, CDR1 is LNHDA and CDR2 SQIVND (reference sequence). CDR3 length equals 15 residues. The CDR3 loop is CASSILFSGANVLTF. CDR3 coding DNA: TGTGCCAGTAGTATTTTATTTTCTGGGGCCAACGTCCTGACTTTC. The full variable domain, with the rest looked up from reference TRBV19 and TRBJ2-6, is DGGITQSPKYLFRKEGQNVTLSCEQNLNHDAMYWYRQDPGQGLRLIYYSQIVNDFQKGDIAEGYSVSREKKESFPLTVTSAQKNPTAFYLCASSILFSGANVLTFGAGSRLTVL.

The chain combines TRBV10-3 with TRBJ1-5, with D perhaps matching TRBD1 (6 bases). CDR1 and CDR2 (germline): ENHRY, SYGVKD. Deletions cut 4 bases from V and 3 bases from J, with 10 bases between. The CDR3 is 14 amino acids. The DNA for the CDR3 is TGTGCCATCAGTGCCCTGGGACACAATCAGCCCCAGCATTTT. It is translated as CAISALGHNQPQHF.

The table lists this clone with a count of one. The rearrangement joins TRBV9 to TRBJ2-2; 9 positions agree with TRBD2. After removal of 0 bases from V and 6 bases from J, the junction contained 9 bases not matched to a gene. CDR1 and CDR2 from the germline V gene are SGDLS and YYNGEE. The CDR3 contains 17 residues. DNA for the CDR3: TGTGCCAGCAGCGTAGGGGTAGGGACTAGCTTCCCCGGGGAGCTGTTTTTT. It specifies CASSVGVGTSFPGELFF.

The chain combines TRBV30 with TRBJ1-2; TRBD1 aligns across 8 bases. V shed 2 bases and J 6 bases; nucleotides not matched to a gene: 11. CDR1 is GTSNPN and CDR2 is SVGIG in the germline V gene (reference sequence). The CDR3 is 15 residues long. The CDR3 loop reads CAWSRRTGNNHGYTF. CDR3 sequence (DNA): TGTGCCTGGAGTCGAAGGACAGGGAATAATCATGGCTACACCTTC.

The chain employs TRBV9 and TRBJ2-7; 15 bases match TRBD2. Germline V gene sequence: CDR1 SGDLS, CDR2 YYNGEE. Trimming cost V 5 bases and J 7 bases; bases outside gene matches: 4. The CDR3 sequence is 14 residues long. The chain's CDR3 is CASREGLAGGEQYF. In DNA form, the CDR3 reads TGTGCCAGCAGAGAGGGACTAGCGGGAGGAGAGCAGTACTTC.

In DNA, the CDR3 is TGTGCCAGCAGCGTAGGTCCCCTTAGCACAGATACGCAGTATTTT. This sequence encodes CASSVGPLSTDTQYF. This chain joins TRBV9 and TRBJ2-3; no clear D gene. Trimming pared 0 bases from V and 0 bases from J, leaving 8 bases between. CDR1 and CDR2 (germline): SGDLS, YYNGEE. The CDR3 contains 15 residues.

The table lists this clone with a count of one. This chain connects TRBV18 to TRBJ2-4, with 7 bases matching TRBD2. The germline V gene has CDR1 KGHSH and CDR2 LQKENI. CDR3 size: 12 residues. J gave up 8 bases and V 4 bases, and 2 bases lay outside the gene matches. The CDR3 sequence: CASSLGGDIQYF. The CDR3 nucleotides read TGTGCCAGCTCACTTGGGGGGGACATTCAGTACTTC.

This clone appeared a single time. This chain uses TRBV19 with TRBJ2-7, with TRBD2 matching over 12 bases. Per the germline V gene, CDR1 is LNHDA and CDR2 is SQIVND (reference sequence). The length of the CDR3 is 17 residues. The J segment lost 2 bases and the V segment lost 7 bases, leaving 12 bases of the junction unmatched. DNA for the CDR3: TGTGCCAGTAAACCCGGACTAGCGGGAACATCCCCCTACGAGCAGTACTTC. Residues: CASKPGLAGTSPYEQYF.

This sequence joins TRBV5-7 and TRBJ1-2; D uncertain. TRBV5-7 is annotated as an ORF whose role is uncertain. Trimming took 0 bases from V and 8 from J, leaving 11 bases between them. The CDR3 runs 13 residues. CDR3 DNA: TGTGCCAGCAGCTTGGATTCCGAATGGGGCTACACCTTC. This sequence encodes CASSLDSEWGYTF.

The V and J genes are TRBV18 and TRBJ1-3; D might be TRBD1 (5 bases). Between the trimmed V and J ends, which lost 3 bases and 0 bases, there was a span of 18 bases. The CDR3 has 18 residues. Germline-derived CDR1 and CDR2 are KGHSH and LQKENI. The DNA of the CDR3 is TGTGCCAGCTCACCCGCTCTAGGGGCAGCTCCCTCTGGAAACACCATATATTTT. Protein sequence: CASSPALGAAPSGNTIYF.

The J gene is TRBJ1-4, the V gene TRBV7-9, with D perhaps matching TRBD1 (6 bases). This CDR3 comprises 16 residues. The germline V and J ends were trimmed by 1 base and 5 bases, with 14 bases remaining between them. The V gene's germline CDR1 is SEHNR and CDR2 FQNEAQ (reference sequence). CDR3 DNA sequence: TGTGCCAGCAGCTTAGGGGGGCTGGGCCAGAATGAAAAACTGTTTTTT. Encoded protein: CASSLGGLGQNEKLFF.

This chain uses TRBV5-5 with TRBJ1-1, with D possibly TRBD1 on 5 matching bases. This CDR3 is 13 amino acids long. V was clipped by 3 bases and J by 11 bases, with 17 bases between them. Germline lookup yields CDR1 SGHKS and CDR2 YYEKEE (reference sequence). As DNA, the CDR3 is TGTGCCAGCAGCTCCACAGGATCCGCAAGGGCTTTCTTT. Its protein product is CASSSTGSARAFF.

The V gene is TRBV29-1, the J gene TRBJ2-1; TRBD1 aligns across 11 bases. Losses at the gene ends were 4 bases for V and 6 bases for J; bases not matched to a gene: 11. Germline CDR1 is SQVTM and CDR2 is ANQGSEA. The CDR3 consists of 16 residues. DNA of the CDR3: TGCAGCGTTGTGGGACAGGGGGATTTCGTAGGCAATGAGCAGTTCTTC. Translated, it gives CSVVGQGDFVGNEQFF.